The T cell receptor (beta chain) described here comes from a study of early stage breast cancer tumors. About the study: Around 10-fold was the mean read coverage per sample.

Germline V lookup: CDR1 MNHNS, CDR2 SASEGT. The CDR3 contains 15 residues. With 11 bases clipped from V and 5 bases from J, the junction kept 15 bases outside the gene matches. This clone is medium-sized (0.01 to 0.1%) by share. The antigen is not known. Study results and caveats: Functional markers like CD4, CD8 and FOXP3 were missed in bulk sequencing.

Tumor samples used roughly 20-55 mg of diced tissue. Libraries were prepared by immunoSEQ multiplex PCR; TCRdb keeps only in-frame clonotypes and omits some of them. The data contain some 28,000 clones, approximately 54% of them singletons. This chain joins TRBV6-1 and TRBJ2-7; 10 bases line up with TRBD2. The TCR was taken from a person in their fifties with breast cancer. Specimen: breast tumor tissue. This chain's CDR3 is CAGTPSSGSLDEQYF. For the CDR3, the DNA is TGTGCCGGCACCCCTTCTAGCGGGAGCTTAGACGAGCAGTACTTC.